The rows below give T cell receptor beta chains drawn from one sample of a study of human T cells and chemical hapten exposure. TCRdb reprocessed the RACE reads with MiXCR, giving one entry per CDR3 protein. The sample holds around 120,000 distinct CDR3 sequences, about an eighth seen once. Sequenced here: whole blood, sampled in connection with sensitization to the hapten diphenylcyclopropenone (DPC). Receptor source: a man between 18 and 35 years old with alopecia areata. Some clones in this sample may be carry-over from other donors' samples. Each CDR3 is given with its conserved first and last residue. D genes are given only for firm matches. For some rows the clone size is stated as once, few or many, or as a class when expanded; others skip it.

J gene: TRBJ2-5; D gene: NA; V gene: TRBV12-3/TRBV12-4; clone size: NA; CDR3 protein: CASSLAQRAPETQYF; CDR3 DNA: TGTGCCAGCAGTTTAGCGCAGAGGGCCCCAGAGACCCAGTACTTC
J gene: TRBJ2-2; D gene: NA; V gene: TRBV9; clone size: NA; CDR3 protein: CASRAVSTGELFF; CDR3 DNA: TGTGCCAGCAGGGCAGTTAGCACCGGGGAGCTGTTTTTT
J gene: TRBJ2-4; D gene: NA; V gene: TRBV7-3; clone size: few; CDR3 protein: CASSTDDGNIQYF; CDR3 DNA: TGTGCCAGCAGCACAGACGACGGAAACATTCAGTACTTC
J gene: TRBJ2-1; D gene: NA; V gene: TRBV6-2/TRBV6-3; clone size: few; CDR3 protein: CASSPTSPSYNEQFF; CDR3 DNA: TGTGCCAGCAGCCCGACTAGTCCGTCGTACAATGAGCAGTTCTTC
J gene: TRBJ1-2; D gene: TRBD1; V gene: TRBV20-1; clone size: NA; CDR3 protein: CSAERTGQGYGYTF; CDR3 DNA: TGCAGTGCAGAACGGACAGGACAGGGTTATGGCTACACCTTC
J gene: TRBJ1-2; D gene: TRBD1; V gene: TRBV4-1; clone size: NA; CDR3 protein: CVSSQDTYRGNYGYTF; CDR3 DNA: TGCGTCAGCAGCCAAGATACCTACAGGGGTAACTATGGCTACACCTTC
J gene: TRBJ1-6; D gene: NA; V gene: TRBV4-3; clone size: NA; CDR3 protein: CASSQGAGSRSPLHF; CDR3 DNA: TGCGCCAGCAGCCAAGGCGCAGGGTCACGCTCACCCCTCCACTTT
J gene: TRBJ2-1; D gene: TRBD1; V gene: TRBV28; clone size: few; CDR3 protein: CASRTSPGQGARDNEQFF; CDR3 DNA: TGTGCCAGCAGGACAAGCCCGGGACAGGGGGCGAGGGACAATGAGCAGTTCTTC
J gene: TRBJ2-7; D gene: TRBD2; V gene: TRBV11-2; clone size: NA; CDR3 protein: CASVTSGHYEQYF; CDR3 DNA: TGTGCCAGTGTGACTAGCGGGCACTACGAGCAGTACTTC
J gene: TRBJ2-1; D gene: TRBD1; V gene: TRBV29-1; clone size: NA; CDR3 protein: CSVHRTGLDEQFF; CDR3 DNA: TGCAGCGTTCATCGGACAGGGTTGGATGAGCAGTTCTTC
J gene: TRBJ2-4; D gene: NA; V gene: TRBV7-2; clone size: few; CDR3 protein: CASSVGTHGENIQYF; CDR3 DNA: TGTGCCAGCAGCGTAGGGACACACGGGGAAAACATTCAGTACTTC
J gene: TRBJ2-1; D gene: NA; V gene: TRBV29-1; clone size: NA; CDR3 protein: CSVEGHPKGGSYNEQFF; CDR3 DNA: TGCAGCGTTGAGGGTCACCCAAAGGGTGGCTCCTACAATGAGCAGTTCTTC
J gene: TRBJ1-1; D gene: NA; V gene: TRBV5-1; clone size: NA; CDR3 protein: CASTDSLSAFF; CDR3 DNA: TGCGCCAGCACCGACAGTTTATCGGCTTTCTTT
J gene: TRBJ2-5; D gene: NA; V gene: TRBV19; clone size: NA; CDR3 protein: CASSMGETQYF; CDR3 DNA: TGTGCCAGTAGTATGGGTGAGACCCAGTACTTC
J gene: TRBJ2-7; D gene: NA; V gene: TRBV20-1; clone size: NA; CDR3 protein: CSARRSGTSPAEQYF; CDR3 DNA: TGCAGTGCTAGACGTTCAGGGACATCCCCCGCCGAGCAGTACTTC
J gene: TRBJ1-4; D gene: TRBD1; V gene: TRBV11-2; clone size: few; CDR3 protein: CASSGQGATNEKLFF; CDR3 DNA: TGTGCCAGCAGCGGACAGGGGGCAACTAATGAAAAACTGTTTTTT
J gene: TRBJ2-1; D gene: NA; V gene: TRBV5-1; clone size: NA; CDR3 protein: CASRRGTDEQFF; CDR3 DNA: TGCGCCAGCAGAAGAGGGACGGATGAGCAGTTCTTC
J gene: TRBJ2-3; D gene: NA; V gene: TRBV5-1; clone size: NA; CDR3 protein: CASSLDRVTQYF; CDR3 DNA: TGCGCCAGCAGCTTGGACAGAGTTACGCAGTATTTT
J gene: TRBJ1-2; D gene: TRBD1; V gene: TRBV4-1; clone size: NA; CDR3 protein: CASSQDRTGGYGYTF; CDR3 DNA: TGCGCCAGCAGCCAAGATCGGACAGGGGGATATGGCTACACCTTC
J gene: TRBJ1-6; D gene: NA; V gene: TRBV18; clone size: NA; CDR3 protein: CASSLFESTSSYNSPLHF; CDR3 DNA: TGTGCCAGCTCACTATTCGAATCGACTAGCTCCTATAATTCACCCCTCCACTTT
J gene: TRBJ2-1; D gene: TRBD2; V gene: TRBV3-1; clone size: few; CDR3 protein: CASSPIAGEQFF; CDR3 DNA: TGTGCCAGCAGCCCCATAGCGGGGGAACAGTTCTTC
J gene: TRBJ1-3; D gene: TRBD1; V gene: TRBV18; clone size: many; CDR3 protein: CASSDRGHGNTIYF; CDR3 DNA: TGTGCCAGCTCAGACAGGGGGCATGGAAACACCATATATTTT
J gene: TRBJ1-4; D gene: NA; V gene: TRBV18; clone size: few; CDR3 protein: CASSPLPGSNEKLFF; CDR3 DNA: TGTGCCAGCTCACCACTTCCAGGATCCAATGAAAAACTGTTTTTT
J gene: TRBJ1-6; D gene: NA; V gene: TRBV7-2; clone size: NA; CDR3 protein: CASSFGEQVKSPLHF; CDR3 DNA: TGTGCCAGCAGCTTTGGGGAGCAAGTAAAGTCACCCCTCCACTTT
J gene: TRBJ2-7; D gene: TRBD1; V gene: TRBV7-9; clone size: few; CDR3 protein: CASSLQTGVKNEQYF; CDR3 DNA: TGTGCCAGCAGCTTGCAAACAGGGGTTAAGAACGAGCAGTACTTC
J gene: TRBJ2-2; D gene: NA; V gene: TRBV7-3; clone size: few; CDR3 protein: CASSPHRVAGELFF; CDR3 DNA: TGTGCCAGCAGCCCGCACAGGGTTGCCGGGGAGCTGTTTTTT
J gene: TRBJ2-1; D gene: TRBD2; V gene: TRBV6-4; clone size: many; CDR3 protein: CASSDGGVASGIDEQFF; CDR3 DNA: TGTGCCAGCAGTGACGGGGGAGTCGCTAGCGGTATTGATGAGCAGTTCTTC
J gene: TRBJ2-1; D gene: NA; V gene: TRBV29-1; clone size: few; CDR3 protein: CSVGWGRNEQFF; CDR3 DNA: TGCAGCGTTGGGTGGGGAAGGAATGAGCAGTTCTTC
J gene: TRBJ1-1; D gene: NA; V gene: TRBV7-6; clone size: NA; CDR3 protein: CASSLMGGTEAFF; CDR3 DNA: TGTGCCAGCAGCTTAATGGGGGGCACTGAAGCTTTCTTT
J gene: TRBJ2-3; D gene: TRBD2; V gene: TRBV11-2; clone size: NA; CDR3 protein: CASQNSASGGPTDTQYF; CDR3 DNA: TGTGCCAGCCAGAACTCGGCTAGCGGGGGCCCCACAGATACGCAGTATTTT
J gene: TRBJ1-3; D gene: TRBD1; V gene: TRBV4-3; clone size: few; CDR3 protein: CASSKGQGFGNTIYF; CDR3 DNA: TGCGCCAGCAGCAAGGGACAGGGGTTTGGAAACACCATATATTTT
J gene: TRBJ2-7; D gene: NA; V gene: TRBV11-2; clone size: NA; CDR3 protein: CASSPVLYEQYF; CDR3 DNA: TGTGCCAGCAGCCCGGTCCTCTACGAGCAGTACTTC
J gene: TRBJ2-1; D gene: NA; V gene: TRBV6-5; clone size: few; CDR3 protein: CASSFGVYNEQFF; CDR3 DNA: TGTGCCAGCAGTTTCGGGGTCTACAATGAGCAGTTCTTC
J gene: TRBJ2-2; D gene: TRBD2; V gene: TRBV7-3; clone size: few; CDR3 protein: CASSLTTAGPNTGELFF; CDR3 DNA: TGTGCCAGCAGCTTAACTACAGCGGGGCCTAACACCGGGGAGCTGTTTTTT
J gene: TRBJ1-5; D gene: TRBD1; V gene: TRBV11-2; clone size: NA; CDR3 protein: CASSLAGGALNQPQHF; CDR3 DNA: TGTGCCAGCAGCTTAGCAGGGGGAGCCTTGAATCAGCCCCAGCATTTT
J gene: TRBJ1-4; D gene: NA; V gene: TRBV3-1; clone size: few; CDR3 protein: CASSPSGGYNEKLFF; CDR3 DNA: TGTGCCAGCAGCCCTAGCGGGGGGTACAATGAAAAACTGTTTTTT
J gene: TRBJ2-1; D gene: TRBD1; V gene: TRBV12-3/TRBV12-4; clone size: few; CDR3 protein: CASSWGPQGYEQFF; CDR3 DNA: TGTGCCAGCAGTTGGGGGCCACAGGGGTATGAGCAGTTCTTC
J gene: TRBJ2-3; D gene: NA; V gene: TRBV20-1; clone size: many; CDR3 protein: CSASRPEDTDTQYF; CDR3 DNA: TGCAGTGCTAGTCGTCCAGAGGACACAGATACGCAGTATTTT
J gene: TRBJ2-2; D gene: TRBD2; V gene: TRBV27; clone size: NA; CDR3 protein: CASRLAGAQNTGELFF; CDR3 DNA: TGTGCCAGCAGACTAGCGGGGGCCCAGAACACCGGGGAGCTGTTTTTT
J gene: TRBJ2-1; D gene: NA; V gene: TRBV7-3; clone size: many; CDR3 protein: CASSLNGRGEQFF; CDR3 DNA: TGTGCCAGCAGCTTAAATGGTAGGGGTGAGCAGTTCTTC
J gene: TRBJ2-3; D gene: NA; V gene: TRBV5-1; clone size: few; CDR3 protein: CASSLPGGTDTQYF; CDR3 DNA: TGCGCCAGCAGCTTGCCCGGGGGCACAGATACGCAGTATTTT
J gene: TRBJ2-7; D gene: NA; V gene: TRBV29-1; clone size: NA; CDR3 protein: CSVEGGGYEQYF; CDR3 DNA: TGCAGCGTTGAGGGGGGCGGGTACGAGCAGTACTTC
J gene: TRBJ1-1; D gene: NA; V gene: TRBV10-3; clone size: many; CDR3 protein: CAISESGAEAFF; CDR3 DNA: TGTGCCATCAGTGAGTCGGGGGCTGAAGCTTTCTTT
J gene: TRBJ2-2; D gene: NA; V gene: TRBV14; clone size: few; CDR3 protein: CASSPYRNTGELFF; CDR3 DNA: TGTGCCAGCAGCCCTTATCGGAACACCGGGGAGCTGTTTTTT
J gene: TRBJ2-2; D gene: NA; V gene: TRBV3-1; clone size: few; CDR3 protein: CASSQDKNRAVTGELFF; CDR3 DNA: TGTGCCAGCAGCCAAGATAAAAACAGGGCGGTCACCGGGGAGCTGTTTTTT
J gene: TRBJ2-7; D gene: NA; V gene: TRBV5-6; clone size: few; CDR3 protein: CASSFNILSGQTYEQYF; CDR3 DNA: TGTGCCAGCAGTTTTAACATTCTATCCGGACAGACCTACGAGCAGTACTTC
J gene: TRBJ2-1; D gene: TRBD2; V gene: TRBV6-4; clone size: NA; CDR3 protein: CASSDYSGGAIEQFF; CDR3 DNA: TGTGCCAGCAGTGACTATAGCGGGGGGGCCATCGAGCAGTTCTTC
J gene: TRBJ2-5; D gene: TRBD1; V gene: TRBV18; clone size: few; CDR3 protein: CASSPGSGGWSETQYF; CDR3 DNA: TGTGCCAGCTCACCGGGGTCAGGGGGCTGGTCGGAGACCCAGTACTTC
J gene: TRBJ2-1; D gene: NA; V gene: TRBV5-1; clone size: NA; CDR3 protein: CASSLEGDDEQFF; CDR3 DNA: TGCGCCAGCAGCTTGGAAGGGGACGATGAGCAGTTCTTC